This T cell receptor beta chain was recorded in a study of cytomegalovirus exposure and HLA in healthy donors. Study background: The approximately 670 first-cohort repertoires and the 95 to 150 validation repertoires shared the same platform, a later analysis reported.

The V segment lost 3 bases and the J segment 3 bases; nucleotides outside the gene matches: 1. This CDR3 region has 13 residues. The germline CDR1 and CDR2 sequences are SGHAT and FQNNGV. On this clone: The antigen remains unidentified.

Using immunoSEQ multiplex PCR, the repertoire was profiled, and TCRdb retains in-frame clones only, with some absent. The table includes 150,000 or so clones, roughly 90% detected once. General observations from the study: That first-cohort TCR clusters tended to co-occur in the roughly 130 validation repertoires was found in a later analysis. The classifier was said to identify cytomegalovirus status with high specificity and sensitivity. The authors listed 150 to 200 TCR beta chains as cytomegalovirus-associated.

The chain links TRBV11-2 to TRBJ1-2; 7 nucleotides agree with TRBD1. Specimen: PBMCs. This receptor was taken from a young man in good health and CMV-seropositive. Written as DNA, the CDR3 is TGTGCCAGCAGCTTTACAGGGGACTATGGCTACACCTTC. It is translated as CASSFTGDYGYTF.